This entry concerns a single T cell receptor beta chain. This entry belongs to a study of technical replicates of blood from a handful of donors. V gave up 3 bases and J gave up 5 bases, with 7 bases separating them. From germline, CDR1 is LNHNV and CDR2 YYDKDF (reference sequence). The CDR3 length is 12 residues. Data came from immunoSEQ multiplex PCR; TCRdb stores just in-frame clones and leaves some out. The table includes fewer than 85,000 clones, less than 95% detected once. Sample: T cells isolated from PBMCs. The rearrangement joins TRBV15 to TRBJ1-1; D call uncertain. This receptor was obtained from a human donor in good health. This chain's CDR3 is CATSSSRTEAFF. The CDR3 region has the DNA TGTGCCACCAGCAGTAGTCGGACTGAAGCTTTCTTT.